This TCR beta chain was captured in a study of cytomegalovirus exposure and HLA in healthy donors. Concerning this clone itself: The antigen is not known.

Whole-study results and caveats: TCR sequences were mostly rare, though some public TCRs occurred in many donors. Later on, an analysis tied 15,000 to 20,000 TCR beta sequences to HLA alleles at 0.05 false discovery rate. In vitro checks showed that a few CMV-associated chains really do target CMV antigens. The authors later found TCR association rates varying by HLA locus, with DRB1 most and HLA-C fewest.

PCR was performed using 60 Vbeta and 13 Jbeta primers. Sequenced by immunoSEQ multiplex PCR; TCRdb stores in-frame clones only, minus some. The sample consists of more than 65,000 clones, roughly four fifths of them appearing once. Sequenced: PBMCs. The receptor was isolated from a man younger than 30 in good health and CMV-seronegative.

The CDR3 region is CASSRGDSLYEQYF. CDR3 coding DNA: TGTGCCAGCAGCCGAGGGGACTCCCTCTACGAGCAGTACTTC. The chain joins TRBV7-6 to TRBJ2-7; weak D call: TRBD2 (6 bases). Trimming pared 5 bases from V and 3 bases from J, leaving 14 bases between. Per the germline V gene, CDR1 is SGHVS and CDR2 is FNYEAQ. The CDR3 sequence is 14 residues long.